What follows describes a single T cell receptor beta chain. The antigen is unknown. V was cut by 6 bases and J by 1 base, with 9 bases left in between. CDR1 is KGHDR, CDR2 SFDVKD, per germline. The CDR3 runs 14 residues. These data come from a study of blood T cells in healthy people across ages. Total RNA, at least 5 micrograms per sample, came from PBMCs. Study observations and caveats: Expanded clonotype shifts may have been confounded, as the donors had an unknown CMV status.

Using a J-beta primer mix together with a sample-barcoded 5' primer, a second PCR was run for about 6 to 11 cycles. Via MiXCR, TCRdb re-called the 5' RACE reads, giving one row per CDR3 protein. The sample consists of about 1.4 million distinct CDR3 sequences, roughly 60% of them appearing once. The sequence was collected from a man between 18 and 29 years old in good health. V is TRBV24-1 and J is TRBJ2-1, with D perhaps TRBD2 (5 bases). Source material: blood. In DNA form, the CDR3 reads TGTGCCACCAGTAGAGGGCCTTCCTACAATGAGCAGTTCTTC. It yields the protein CATSRGPSYNEQFF.